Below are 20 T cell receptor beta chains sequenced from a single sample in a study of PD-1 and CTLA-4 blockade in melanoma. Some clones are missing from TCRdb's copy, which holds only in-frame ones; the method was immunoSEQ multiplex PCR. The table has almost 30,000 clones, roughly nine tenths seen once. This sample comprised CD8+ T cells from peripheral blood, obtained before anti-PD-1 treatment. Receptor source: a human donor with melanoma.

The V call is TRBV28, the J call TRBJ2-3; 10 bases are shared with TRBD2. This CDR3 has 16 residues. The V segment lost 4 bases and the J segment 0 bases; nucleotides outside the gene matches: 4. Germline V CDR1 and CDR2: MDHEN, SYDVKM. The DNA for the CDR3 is TGTGCCAGCAGTTCATTAGCGGGAGGCAGCACAGATACGCAGTATTTT. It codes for CASSSLAGGSTDTQYF.

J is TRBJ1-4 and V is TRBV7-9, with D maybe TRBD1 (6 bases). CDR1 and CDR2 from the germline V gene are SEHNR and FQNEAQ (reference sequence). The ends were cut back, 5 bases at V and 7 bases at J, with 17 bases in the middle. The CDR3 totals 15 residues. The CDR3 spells CASSPRTEGGEKLFF. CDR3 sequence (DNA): TGTGCCAGCAGCCCACGGACAGAGGGAGGTGAAAAACTGTTTTTT.

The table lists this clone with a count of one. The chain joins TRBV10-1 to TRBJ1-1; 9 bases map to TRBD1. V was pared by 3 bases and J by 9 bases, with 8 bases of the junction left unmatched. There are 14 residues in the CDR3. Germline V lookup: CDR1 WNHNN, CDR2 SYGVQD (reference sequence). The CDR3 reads CASSDGQGPLKAFF. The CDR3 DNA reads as TGCGCCAGCAGTGATGGACAGGGGCCGTTGAAAGCTTTCTTT.

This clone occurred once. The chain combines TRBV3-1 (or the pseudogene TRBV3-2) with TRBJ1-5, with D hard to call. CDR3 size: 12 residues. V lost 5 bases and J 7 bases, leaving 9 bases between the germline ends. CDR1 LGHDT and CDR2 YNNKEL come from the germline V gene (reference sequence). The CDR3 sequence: CASSGPRQPQHF. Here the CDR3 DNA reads TGTGCCAGCAGCGGTCCACGCCAGCCCCAGCATTTT.

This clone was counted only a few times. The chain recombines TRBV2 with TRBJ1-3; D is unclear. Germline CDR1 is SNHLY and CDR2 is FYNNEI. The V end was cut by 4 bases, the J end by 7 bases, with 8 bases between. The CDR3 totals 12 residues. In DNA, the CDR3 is TGTGCCAGCAGTGGGGGATGGAACACCATATATTTT. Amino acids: CASSGGWNTIYF. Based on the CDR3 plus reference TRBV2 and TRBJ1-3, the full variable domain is EPEVTQTPSHQVTQMGQEVILRCVPISNHLYFYWYRQILGQKVEFLVSFYNNEISEKSEIFDDQFSVERPDGSNFTLKIRSTKLEDSAMYFCASSGGWNTIYFGEGSWLTVV.

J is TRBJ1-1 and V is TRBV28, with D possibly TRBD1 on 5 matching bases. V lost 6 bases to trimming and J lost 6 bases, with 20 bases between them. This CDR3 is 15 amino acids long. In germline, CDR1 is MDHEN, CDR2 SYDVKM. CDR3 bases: TGTGCCAGCAGACAAGCCCCGACAGCAACCTCTGAAGCTTTCTTT. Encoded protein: CASRQAPTATSEAFF.

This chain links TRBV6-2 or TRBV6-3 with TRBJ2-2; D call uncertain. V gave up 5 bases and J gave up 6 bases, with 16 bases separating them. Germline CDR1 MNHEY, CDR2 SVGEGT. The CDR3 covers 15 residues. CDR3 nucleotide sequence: TGTGCCAGCAGTAACGGGCAGGAAGAGGCCGGGGAGCTGTTTTTT. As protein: CASSNGQEEAGELFF.

DNA for the CDR3: TGTGCCAGCAGCCAAGAGGGCTCCTCAAGCTCCTACGAGCAGTACTTC. It translates to CASSQEGSSSSYEQYF. The chain combines TRBV4-2 with TRBJ2-7; no clear D gene. The V gene lost 0 bases and the J gene lost 0 bases, with 12 bases spanning the gap. CDR3 length equals 16 residues. Germline-derived CDR1 and CDR2 are LGHNA and YNFKEQ.

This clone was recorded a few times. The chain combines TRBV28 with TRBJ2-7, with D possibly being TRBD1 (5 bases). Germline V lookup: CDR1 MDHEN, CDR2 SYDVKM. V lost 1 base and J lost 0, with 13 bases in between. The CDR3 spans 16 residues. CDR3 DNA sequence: TGTGCCAGCAGTTTATTTGGGTCAGGGTTCTCCTACGAGCAGTACTTC. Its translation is CASSLFGSGFSYEQYF.

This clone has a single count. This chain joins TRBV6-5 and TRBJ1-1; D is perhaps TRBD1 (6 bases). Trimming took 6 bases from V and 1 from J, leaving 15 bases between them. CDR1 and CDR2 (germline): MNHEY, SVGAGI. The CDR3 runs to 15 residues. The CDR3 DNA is TGTGCCAGCAGGGATCCGGGGGCAGGGAACACTGAAGCTTTCTTT. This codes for CASRDPGAGNTEAFF.

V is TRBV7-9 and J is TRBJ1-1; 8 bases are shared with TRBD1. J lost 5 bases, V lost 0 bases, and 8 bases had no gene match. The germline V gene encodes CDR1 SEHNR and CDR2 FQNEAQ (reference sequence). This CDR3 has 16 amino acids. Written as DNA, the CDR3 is TGTGCCAGCAGCTTAGCTCAGGGGGCAAGGGAAACTGAAGCTTTCTTT. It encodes CASSLAQGARETEAFF.

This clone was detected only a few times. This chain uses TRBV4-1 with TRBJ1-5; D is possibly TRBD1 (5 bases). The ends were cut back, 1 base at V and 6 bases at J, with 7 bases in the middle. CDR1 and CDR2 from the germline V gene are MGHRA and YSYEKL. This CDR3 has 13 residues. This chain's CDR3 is CASSQGQGQPQHF. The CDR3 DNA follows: TGCGCCAGCAGCCAAGGGCAGGGTCAGCCCCAGCATTTT.

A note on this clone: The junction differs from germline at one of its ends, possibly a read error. CDR3 amino acids: CASNQQGNNYDYTF. As DNA, the CDR3 is TGTGCCAGCAACCAACAGGGAAATAACTATGACTACACCTTC. The rearrangement links TRBV28 to TRBJ1-2, with TRBD1 as a possible D gene (6 bases). The CDR3 runs 14 residues. Per the germline V gene, CDR1 is MDHEN and CDR2 is SYDVKM.

The CDR3 reads CASSPVDTPEQYF. CDR3 DNA sequence: TGCGCCAGCAGCCCCGTGGACACGCCCGAGCAGTACTTC. The chain joins TRBV4-1 to TRBJ2-7, with D possibly matching TRBD1 (5 bases). The CDR3 covers 13 residues. Per the germline V gene, CDR1 is MGHRA and CDR2 is YSYEKL. Trimming pared 4 bases from V and 6 bases from J, leaving 13 bases between.

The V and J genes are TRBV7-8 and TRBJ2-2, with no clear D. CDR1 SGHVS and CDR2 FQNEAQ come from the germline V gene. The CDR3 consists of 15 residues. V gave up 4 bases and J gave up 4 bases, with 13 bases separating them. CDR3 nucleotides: TGTGCCAGCAGCTCCGTTTCTAGTTCCACCGGGGAGCTGTTTTTT. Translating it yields CASSSVSSSTGELFF.

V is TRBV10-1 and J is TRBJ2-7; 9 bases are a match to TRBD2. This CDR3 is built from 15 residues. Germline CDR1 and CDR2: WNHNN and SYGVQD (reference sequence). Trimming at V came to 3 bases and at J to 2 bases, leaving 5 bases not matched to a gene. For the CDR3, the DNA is TGCGCCAGCAGTGACACACTAGCGGGCCCCTACGAGCAGTACTTC. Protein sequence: CASSDTLAGPYEQYF.

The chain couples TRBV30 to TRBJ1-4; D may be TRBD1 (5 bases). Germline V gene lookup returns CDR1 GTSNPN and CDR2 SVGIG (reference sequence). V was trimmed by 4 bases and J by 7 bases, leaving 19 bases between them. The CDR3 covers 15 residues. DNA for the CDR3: TGTGCCTGGAAATTAGGGGTAGGGATGAGTGAAAAACTGTTTTTT. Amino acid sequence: CAWKLGVGMSEKLFF.

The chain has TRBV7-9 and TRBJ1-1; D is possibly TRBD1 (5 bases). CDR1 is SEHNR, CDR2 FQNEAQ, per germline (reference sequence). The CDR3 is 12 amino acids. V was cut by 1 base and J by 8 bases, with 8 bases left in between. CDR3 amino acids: CASSLDRTEAFF. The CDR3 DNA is TGTGCCAGCAGCTTAGACAGGACCGAAGCTTTCTTT. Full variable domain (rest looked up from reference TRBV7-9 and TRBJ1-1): DTGVSQNPRHKITKRGQNVTFRCDPISEHNRLYWYRQTLGQGPEFLTYFQNEAQLEKSRLLSDRFSAERPKGSFSTLEIQRTEQGDSAMYLCASSLDRTEAFFGQGTRLTVV.

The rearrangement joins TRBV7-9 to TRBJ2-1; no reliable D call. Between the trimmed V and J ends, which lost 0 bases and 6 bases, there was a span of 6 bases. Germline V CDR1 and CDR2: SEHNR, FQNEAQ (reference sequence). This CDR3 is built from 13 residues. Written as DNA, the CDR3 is TGTGCCAGCAGCTTAGCCTCTAGCAATGAGCAGTTCTTC. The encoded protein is CASSLASSNEQFF.

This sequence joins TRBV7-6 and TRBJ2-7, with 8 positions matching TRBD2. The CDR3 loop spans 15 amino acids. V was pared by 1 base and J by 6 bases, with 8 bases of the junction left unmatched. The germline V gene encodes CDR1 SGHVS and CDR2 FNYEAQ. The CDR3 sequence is CASSLDGGAESEQYF. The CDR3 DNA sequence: TGTGCCAGCAGCTTAGACGGGGGGGCAGAATCCGAGCAGTACTTC.